This record concerns one TCR beta chain sequence. The antigen is unknown. This sample is drawn from a study of shared clonotypes between healthy human individuals. Study-level background: Each donor contributed plates that comprised three CD4 naive, three CD4 memory, two CD8 naive and one CD8 memory.

This table comes from immunoSEQ multiplex PCR, and its TCRdb copy is limited to in-frame clones, with some not included. There are about 2.2 million clones in the sample; around 93% occur only once, and 1.5% to 2% lies in the top ten. Overall study results and limits: Clonotypes shared by all four sorted-subset donors had higher generation probabilities than non-shared clonotypes.

Only CD45RO-negative cells positively selected for CCR7 counted as naive CD8 cells, so terminally differentiated effector memory CD45RA+ cells were excluded. V was cut by 3 bases and J by 5 bases, with 17 bases left in between. Germline CDR1 is SGHRS and CDR2 is YFSETQ. This CDR3 is built from 15 residues. Sequencing used naive CD8+ T cells from PBMCs. The gene calls are TRBV5-1 and TRBJ1-1; D is unresolved. This sequence was found in a man between 18 and 29 years old in good health. Some clones in this sample may be carry-over from other donors' samples. The chain's CDR3 is CASSSPLGDLTEAFF. The CDR3 nucleotides are TGCGCCAGCAGCTCCCCCCTAGGCGATCTTACTGAAGCTTTCTTT.